The text below deals with one T cell receptor beta chain. Antigen unknown. These data are taken from a study of somatic mutations in cytotoxic T cells in rheumatoid arthritis. The overall study: No treatment had yet been given when patient blood (approximately 29 ml EDTA) was drawn, right after diagnosis. Flow cytometric sorting isolated some V beta antibody-stained T-cell populations at nearly 100% purity, and among them were V beta1+ cells that underwent TCRB sequencing.

Study-wide points: Per patient, the largest CD8+ clone was found to exceed 20% of CD8+ cells in about an eighth of the roughly 65 cases.

The CDR3 runs to 16 residues. CDR1 LGHNA and CDR2 YSLEER come from the germline V gene. V was pared by 3 bases and J by 0 bases, with 12 bases between. TCRdb's copy holds only in-frame clones and misses some; the assay was immunoSEQ multiplex PCR. Of 20,000 to 25,000 clones listed, about 83% are singletons. The investigators isolated CD4+ and CD8+ cells by positive magnetic bead selection and checked their purity by flow cytometry. This chain links TRBV4-3 with TRBJ1-5; unclear D gene. The TCR originated in an adult with rheumatoid arthritis. The specimen was CD8+ T cells sorted from blood. DNA for the CDR3: TGCGCCAGCAGCCAGTACGTATCCGGTAGCAATCAGCCCCAGCATTTT. Residues: CASSQYVSGSNQPQHF.